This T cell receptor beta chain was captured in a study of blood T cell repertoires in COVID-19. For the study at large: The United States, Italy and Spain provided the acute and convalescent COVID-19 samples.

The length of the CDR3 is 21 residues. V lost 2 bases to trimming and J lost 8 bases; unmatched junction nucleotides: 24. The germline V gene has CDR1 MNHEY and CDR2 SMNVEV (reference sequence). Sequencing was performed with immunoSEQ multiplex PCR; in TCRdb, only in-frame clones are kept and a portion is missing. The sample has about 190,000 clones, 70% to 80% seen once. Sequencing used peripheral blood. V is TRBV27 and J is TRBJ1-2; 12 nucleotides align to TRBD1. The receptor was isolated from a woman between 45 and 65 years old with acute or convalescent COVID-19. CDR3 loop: CASSLRGTGGQNKTYKVGYTF. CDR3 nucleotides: TGTGCCAGCAGTTTAAGAGGGACAGGGGGCCAAAATAAAACTTATAAAGTAGGCTACACCTTC.